The 4 T cell receptor beta chains below all came from one sample that was sequenced in a study of T cell clonality in common variable immunodeficiency. Measured with immunoSEQ multiplex PCR; TCRdb has only the in-frame clones, and not every one. This record lists 45,000 to 60,000 clones, none seen once only, and the top ten clones contain roughly 6%. Sequenced material: peripheral blood mononuclear cells. These receptors all come from a person aged 18 to 70 in good health.

The part of the CDR3 DNA that was read is TGCAGTGCTAGAGAAACAGGGGGACCCTACGAG. As protein: CSARETGGPYE. The entire CDR3 sequence reads CSARETGGPYEQYF. V and J are TRBV20-1 and TRBJ2-7; 8 bases are shared with TRBD1. The read comes to an end 3 residues before the CDR3 does, leaving the germline J gene to fill in the end. V shed 0 bases and J 2 bases; nucleotides not matched to a gene: 3. Looked up from germline, CDR1 is DFQATT and CDR2 is SNEGSKA (reference sequence). The CDR3 runs 14 residues.

Many counts were recorded for this clone. The read halts 3 residues ahead of the CDR3 end, with the missing end drawn from the germline J gene. The V and J genes are TRBV12-3 or TRBV12-4 and TRBJ2-3; 10 bases align to TRBD2. With V trimmed by 4 bases and J by 0 bases, 7 bases remained unmatched. The CDR3 runs to 17 residues. The CDR3 sequence: CASSSSGGVLSTDTQYF. CDR3 DNA, as far as it was read: TGTGCCAGCAGTTCTAGCGGGGGTGTTCTTAGCACAGATACG.

This clone was observed many times. The missing CDR3 end, 3 residues past where the read stops, is filled in from the germline J gene. The chain has TRBV30 and TRBJ1-5; 11 bases fit TRBD1. V gave up 5 bases and J gave up 6 bases; unmatched junction bases: 3. CDR3 size: 13 residues. CDR1 is GTSNPN, CDR2 SVGIG, per germline (reference sequence). This chain's CDR3 is CAWDGQGAQPQHF. CDR3 bases read: TGTGCCTGGGACGGACAGGGGGCTCAGCCC.

This clone showed up just a few times. The read finishes 3 residues shy of the CDR3 end, and the germline J gene is used to complete it. J is TRBJ2-4 and V is TRBV7-9; D is possibly TRBD1 (5 bases). CDR1 is SEHNR and CDR2 is FQNEAQ in the germline V gene (reference sequence). The CDR3 loop spans 15 amino acids. CDR3 in amino acids: CASSLVSRANYGQYF. The CDR3 bases that were read are TGTGCCAGCAGCTTAGTTTCCAGGGCAAACTATGGT. Supplemented by reference TRBV7-9 and TRBJ2-4, the full variable domain reads DTGVSQNPRHKITKRGQNVTFRCDPISEHNRLYWYRQTLGQGPEFLTYFQNEAQLEKSRLLSDRFSAERPKGSFSTLEIQRTEQGDSAMYLCASSLVSRANYGQYFGAGTRLSVL.